This T cell receptor beta chain was captured in a study of graft-versus-host responses after intestinal transplantation. As for the study in general: Uniformly, recipients were administered anti-thymocyte globulin induction with subsequent tacrolimus and steroids for approximately three years.

Sequencing used immunoSEQ multiplex PCR; TCRdb keeps in-frame clones, though not all of them. Of about 93,000 clones listed, roughly 85% are singletons. This clone was counted a few times. Its specificity is not known. Study-wide results and limits: Allografts from individuals with graft-donor T cell macrochimerism displayed high graft-versus-host to host-versus-graft clonal ratios.

Trimming took 3 bases from V and 0 from J, leaving 6 bases between them. This CDR3 has 14 residues. The germline CDR1 and CDR2 sequences are MDHEN and SYDVKM. The rearrangement joins TRBV28 to TRBJ1-5; D is uncertain. The receptor comes from a human donor who received an intestinal transplant. Sequencing used unstimulated CD4+ T cells sorted from spleen or lymph node cells, obtained before intestinal transplant. This chain's CDR3 is CASSLALSNQPQHF. CDR3 nucleotide sequence: TGTGCCAGCAGTTTGGCCCTTAGCAATCAGCCCCAGCATTTT.